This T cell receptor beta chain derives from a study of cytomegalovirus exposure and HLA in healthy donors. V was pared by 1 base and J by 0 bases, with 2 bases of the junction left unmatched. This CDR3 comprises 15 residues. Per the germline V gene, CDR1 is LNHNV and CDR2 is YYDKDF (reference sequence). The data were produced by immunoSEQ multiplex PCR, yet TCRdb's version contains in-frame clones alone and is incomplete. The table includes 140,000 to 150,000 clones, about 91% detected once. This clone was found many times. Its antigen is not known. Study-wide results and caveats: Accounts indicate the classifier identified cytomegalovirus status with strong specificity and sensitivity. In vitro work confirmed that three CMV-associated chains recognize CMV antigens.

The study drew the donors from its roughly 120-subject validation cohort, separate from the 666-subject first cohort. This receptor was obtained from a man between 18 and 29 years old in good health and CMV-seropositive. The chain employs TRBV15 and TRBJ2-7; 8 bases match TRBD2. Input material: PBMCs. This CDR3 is CATSRGRGGSYEQYF. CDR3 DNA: TGTGCCACCAGCAGAGGTCGGGGGGGCTCCTACGAGCAGTACTTC.